Listed below are T cell receptor beta chains from one sample, sequenced in a study of shared T cell receptors in the human thymus. The protocol was immunoSEQ multiplex PCR, while the TCRdb copy is restricted to in-frame clones and leaves out a portion. The sample lists hundreds of thousands of clones, around 89% occurring once. A further study also used this sample, focusing on human thymus T cells.

Material: thymocytes. All receptors come from a boy in the first two years of life with a congenital heart defect. Both conserved end residues are part of each CDR3. D genes are given only for firm matches. Clone size is stated in some rows and not others, as once, few, many or a class when expanded.

TRBV11-3	TRBD2	TRBJ2-1	-	TGTGCCAGCAGCCACTTACTAGCGGGAGTGTTCTACAATGAGCAGTTCTTC	CASSHLLAGVFYNEQFF
TRBV28	-	TRBJ2-7	-	TGTGCCAGCAGTCTCAGACTACCTCACGACTACGAGCAGTACTTC	CASSLRLPHDYEQYF
TRBV2	-	TRBJ2-5	-	TGTGCCAGCAGTGAACCCCAGGGGACCCAAGAGACCCAGTACTTC	CASSEPQGTQETQYF
TRBV4-2	TRBD2	TRBJ2-2	-	TGTGCCAGCAGCCGAGGGACTAGCGGTAGGGAGCTGTTTTTT	CASSRGTSGRELFF
TRBV28	TRBD1	TRBJ1-5	-	TGTGCCAGCAGTCTTAGACAGGGGGGTCAGCCCCAGCATTTT	CASSLRQGGQPQHF
TRBV7-2	TRBD2	TRBJ2-7	once	TGTGCCAGCAGCCGAGCTAGCGGGAGAGTTATGAGGGAGCAGTACTTC	CASSRASGRVMREQYF
TRBV28	-	TRBJ1-5	-	TGTGCCAGCCAACAGGGACAAAATCAGCCCCAGCATTTT	CASQQGQNQPQHF
TRBV4-3	TRBD2	TRBJ2-1	-	TGCGCCAGCAGCCCCCTAGCGGGAGGGTACAATGAGCAGTTCTTC	CASSPLAGGYNEQFF
TRBV5-1	-	TRBJ2-3	-	TGCGCCAGCAGAGACCGGGACTGGACGCACCGTACGCAGTATTTT	CASRDRDWTHRTQYF
TRBV7-3	TRBD2	TRBJ2-7	-	TGTGCCAGCAGCCCTACCGGGACTAGCGGGAGGAAGGGCTACGAGCAGTACTTC	CASSPTGTSGRKGYEQYF
TRBV5-4	-	TRBJ2-3	-	TGTGCCAGCAGCTTAACCTTACTCAGCACAGATACGCAGTATTTT	CASSLTLLSTDTQYF
TRBV4-3	TRBD1	TRBJ1-4	-	TGCGCCAGCAGCCAAGGACCCCCGACAGGGAAAACTAATGAAAAACTGTTTTTT	CASSQGPPTGKTNEKLFF
TRBV7-9	TRBD1	TRBJ2-1	-	TGTGCCAGCAGCTTAGAACCGGACAGGGGATGGGATGAGCAGTTCTTC	CASSLEPDRGWDEQFF
TRBV5-4	TRBD2	TRBJ2-7	-	TGTGCCAGCAGCTTGGTGGATAGCGGGATTAACTACGAGCAGTACTTC	CASSLVDSGINYEQYF
TRBV28	TRBD1	TRBJ1-5	-	TGTGCCAGCAGTTTACTTACTCCCGGGACAGGGGGCCCGTATAGCAATCAGCCCCAGCATTTT	CASSLLTPGTGGPYSNQPQHF
TRBV15	TRBD1	TRBJ2-5	-	TGTGCCACCAGCATACGGACAGGACTGTACCAAGAGACCCAGTACTTC	CATSIRTGLYQETQYF